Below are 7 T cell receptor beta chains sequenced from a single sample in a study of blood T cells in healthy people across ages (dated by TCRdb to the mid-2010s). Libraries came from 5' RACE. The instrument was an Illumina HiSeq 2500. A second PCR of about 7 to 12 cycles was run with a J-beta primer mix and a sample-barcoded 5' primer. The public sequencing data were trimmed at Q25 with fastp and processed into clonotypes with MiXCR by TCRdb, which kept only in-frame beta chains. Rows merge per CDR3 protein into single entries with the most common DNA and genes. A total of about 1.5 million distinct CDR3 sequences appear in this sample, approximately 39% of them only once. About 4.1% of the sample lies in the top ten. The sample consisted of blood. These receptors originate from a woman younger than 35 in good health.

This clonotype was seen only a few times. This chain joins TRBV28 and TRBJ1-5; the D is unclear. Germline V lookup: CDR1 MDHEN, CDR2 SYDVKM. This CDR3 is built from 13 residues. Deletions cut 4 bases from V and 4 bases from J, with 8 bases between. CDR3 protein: CASSSIRNQPQHF. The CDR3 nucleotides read TGTGCCAGCAGTTCCATAAGGAATCAGCCCCAGCATTTT.

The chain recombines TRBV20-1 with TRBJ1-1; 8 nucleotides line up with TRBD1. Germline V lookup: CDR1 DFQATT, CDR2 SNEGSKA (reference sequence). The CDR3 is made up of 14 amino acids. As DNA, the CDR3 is TGCAGCGGCTTCCGACAGGGGAAAAACACTGAAGCTTTCTTT. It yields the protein CSGFRQGKNTEAFF.

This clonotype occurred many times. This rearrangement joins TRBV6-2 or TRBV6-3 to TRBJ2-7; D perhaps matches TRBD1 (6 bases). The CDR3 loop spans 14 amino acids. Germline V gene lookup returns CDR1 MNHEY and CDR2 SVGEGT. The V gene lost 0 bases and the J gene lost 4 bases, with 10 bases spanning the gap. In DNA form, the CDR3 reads TGTGCCAGCAGTTACTCGAACAGGGCGTACGAGCAGTACTTC. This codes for CASSYSNRAYEQYF.

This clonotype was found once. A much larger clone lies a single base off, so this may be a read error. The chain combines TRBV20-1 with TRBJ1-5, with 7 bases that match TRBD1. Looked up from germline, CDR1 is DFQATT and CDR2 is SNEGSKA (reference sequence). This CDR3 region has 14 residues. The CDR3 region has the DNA TGCAGTGCTACACCAGGGGGAGGAAATCAGCCCCGGCATTTT. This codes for CSATPGGGNQPRHF.

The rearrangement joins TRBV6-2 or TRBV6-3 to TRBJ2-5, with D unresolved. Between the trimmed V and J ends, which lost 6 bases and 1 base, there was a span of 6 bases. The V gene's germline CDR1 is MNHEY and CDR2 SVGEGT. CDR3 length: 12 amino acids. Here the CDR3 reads CASRTIQETQYF. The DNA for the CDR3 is TGTGCCAGCAGGACAATCCAAGAGACCCAGTACTTC.

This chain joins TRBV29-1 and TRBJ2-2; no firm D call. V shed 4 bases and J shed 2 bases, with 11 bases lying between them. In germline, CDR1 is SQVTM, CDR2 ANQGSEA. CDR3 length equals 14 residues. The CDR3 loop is CSVAGRTNTGELFF. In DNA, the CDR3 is TGCAGCGTTGCTGGCAGAACTAACACCGGGGAGCTGTTTTTT.

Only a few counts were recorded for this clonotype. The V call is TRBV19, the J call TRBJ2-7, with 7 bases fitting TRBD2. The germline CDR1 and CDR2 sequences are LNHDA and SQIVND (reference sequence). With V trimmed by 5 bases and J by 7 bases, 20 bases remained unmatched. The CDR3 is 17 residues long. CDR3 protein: CASSPRSSGYSYNEQYF. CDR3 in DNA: TGTGCCAGTAGTCCCCGGAGTAGCGGGTACTCCTACAATGAGCAGTACTTC.